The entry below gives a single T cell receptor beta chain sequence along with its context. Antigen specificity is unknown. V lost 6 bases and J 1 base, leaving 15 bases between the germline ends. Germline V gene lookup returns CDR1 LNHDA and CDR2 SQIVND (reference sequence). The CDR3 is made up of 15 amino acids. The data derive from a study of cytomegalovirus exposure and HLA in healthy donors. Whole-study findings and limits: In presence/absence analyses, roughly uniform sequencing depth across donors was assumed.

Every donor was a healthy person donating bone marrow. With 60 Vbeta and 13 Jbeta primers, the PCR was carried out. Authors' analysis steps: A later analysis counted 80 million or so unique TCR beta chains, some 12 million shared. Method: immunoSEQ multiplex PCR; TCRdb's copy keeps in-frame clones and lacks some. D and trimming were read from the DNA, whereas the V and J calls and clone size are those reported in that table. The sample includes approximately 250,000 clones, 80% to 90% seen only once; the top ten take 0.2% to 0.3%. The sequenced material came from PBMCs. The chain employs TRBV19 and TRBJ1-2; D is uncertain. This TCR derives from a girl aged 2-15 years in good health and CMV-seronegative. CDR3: CASRVGSAINYGYTF. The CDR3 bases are TGTGCCAGTAGAGTCGGGTCCGCGATTAACTATGGCTACACCTTC.